Following are 30 T cell receptor beta chains from one sample sequenced in a study of naive and memory T cell subsets. Study results and caveats: A few larger clonotypes appeared in naive repertoires, especially CD8, possibly memory cells re-expressing CD45RA.

Both TRBC1 and TRBC2 were covered by a beta constant-region primer of two equimolar oligonucleotides. Nested alpha and beta constant-region primers with the SP2 primer drove four PCR rounds on ligated cDNA. One entry per CDR3 protein, called by TCRdb with MiXCR from the UMI-ligation and nested PCR reads. The sample contains 150,000 or so distinct CDR3 sequences, approximately 24% of which appear only once. These receptors lack a known antigen. Sequencing used naive CD4+ T cells from blood. The receptors shown here come from a human donor in good health.

The chain carries TRBV7-9 and TRBJ2-7; 7 nucleotides line up with TRBD1. J was trimmed by 2 bases and V by 5 bases; bases with no gene match: 12. The CDR3 sequence is 16 residues long. Germline assignment: CDR1 SEHNR and CDR2 FQNEAQ (reference sequence). The CDR3 bases are TGTGCCAGCAGCAATCGCCAGGGACAGACAACCTACGAGCAGTACTTC. Amino acid sequence: CASSNRQGQTTYEQYF.

The CDR3 DNA reads as TGCGCCAGCAGCTTGAAGGCAGGGGGTTCGAACACCGGGGAGCTGTTTTTT. Translating gives CASSLKAGGSNTGELFF. The chain employs TRBV5-1 and TRBJ2-2; 7 bases are shared with TRBD1. CDR3 length equals 17 residues. Germline CDR1 and CDR2: SGHRS and YFSETQ. V trimming: 1 base; J trimming: 0 bases; junction bases outside the gene matches: 6.

The chain joins TRBV7-2 to TRBJ2-1, with D possibly being TRBD1 (6 bases). Trimming pared 5 bases from V and 6 bases from J, leaving 8 bases between. The CDR3 runs to 12 residues. Per the germline V gene, CDR1 is SGHTA and CDR2 is FQGNSA. For the CDR3, the DNA is TGTGCCAGCAGCCGCAGGGGCAATGAGCAGTTCTTC. Residues: CASSRRGNEQFF.

This clonotype was seen at least ten times. The J gene is TRBJ2-1, the V gene TRBV29-1; 7 bases match TRBD1. There are 10 residues in the CDR3. The germline V gene has CDR1 SQVTM and CDR2 ANQGSEA. With 4 bases clipped from V and 12 bases from J, the junction kept 3 bases outside the gene matches. The CDR3 region has the DNA TGCAGCGTTGTTTCAGGGGGGCAGTTCTTC. This translates into CSVVSGGQFF.

The chain recombines TRBV5-1 with TRBJ2-3; 14 nucleotides line up with TRBD2. In germline, CDR1 is SGHRS, CDR2 YFSETQ. The J segment lost 4 bases and the V segment lost 4 bases, leaving 8 bases of the junction unmatched. The CDR3 runs to 17 residues. DNA for the CDR3: TGCGCCAGCAGCCCAGAACCGGGACTAGCGGGGGCAGATACGCAGTATTTT. This codes for CASSPEPGLAGADTQYF.

This clonotype was recorded at least ten times. The rearrangement joins TRBV18 to TRBJ1-3, with D hard to call. There are 13 residues in the CDR3. Deletions cut 8 bases from V and 4 bases from J, with 12 bases between. Germline-derived CDR1 and CDR2 are KGHSH and LQKENI. CDR3 DNA sequence: TGTGCCAGCCATCTCAGTAACGGAAACACCATATATTTT. This codes for CASHLSNGNTIYF.

The V gene is TRBV20-1, the J gene TRBJ1-1, with 9 bases fitting TRBD1. CDR3 length: 12 amino acids. The ends lost 6 bases at V and 3 bases at J; junction bases unmatched: 2. CDR1 and CDR2 from the germline V gene are DFQATT and SNEGSKA (reference sequence). The CDR3 is CSANRGHTEAFF. Here the CDR3 DNA reads TGCAGTGCCAACAGGGGGCACACTGAAGCTTTCTTT.

The rearrangement links TRBV5-1 to TRBJ2-3, with unresolved D. This CDR3 is built from 13 residues. Germline V gene lookup returns CDR1 SGHRS and CDR2 YFSETQ. The V and J ends lost 0 bases and 4 bases respectively, with 6 bases between them. The CDR3 DNA is TGCGCCAGCAGCTTGGATCTAGCAGATACGCAGTATTTT. It is translated as CASSLDLADTQYF.

This clonotype has only a few counts. The J gene is TRBJ2-5, the V gene TRBV29-1; D possibly corresponds to TRBD2 (5 bases). The CDR3 totals 14 residues. Germline V lookup: CDR1 SQVTM, CDR2 ANQGSEA. V gave up 4 bases and J gave up 5 bases, with 17 bases separating them. The CDR3 DNA is TGCAGCGTTGCCTCGAAACTAGTTCGCGAGACCCAGTACTTC. This sequence encodes CSVASKLVRETQYF.

The rearrangement uses TRBV20-1 and TRBJ2-1; the D gene is possibly TRBD2 (6 bases). The length of the CDR3 is 12 residues. The V gene's germline CDR1 is DFQATT and CDR2 SNEGSKA (reference sequence). V shed 6 bases and J shed 12 bases, with 18 bases lying between them. The CDR3, as DNA: TGCAGTGCCTGGCCCCAGGTGCGGGGGCAGTTCTTC. Translated, it gives CSAWPQVRGQFF.

This clonotype was counted between two and nine times. The V and J genes are TRBV6-5 and TRBJ2-1, with 7 bases matching TRBD1. With 6 bases clipped from V and 9 bases from J, the junction kept 8 bases outside the gene matches. Germline V gene data show CDR1 as MNHEY and CDR2 as SVGAGI. The CDR3 contains 13 residues. CDR3 nucleotides: TGTGCCAGCAGAAACAGGGGAGTGACTGAGCAGTTCTTC. This codes for CASRNRGVTEQFF.

This clonotype was seen a handful of times. The chain carries TRBV2 and TRBJ2-3; no reliable D call. Between the trimmed V and J ends, which lost 3 bases and 3 bases, there was a span of 13 bases. The CDR3 runs 15 residues. CDR1 is SNHLY and CDR2 is FYNNEI in the germline V gene. This chain's CDR3 is CASSDGQVLTDTQYF. As DNA, the CDR3 is TGTGCCAGCAGTGATGGCCAGGTTCTGACAGATACGCAGTATTTT.

In its sample, this clonotype was seen many times. The rearrangement uses TRBV29-1 and TRBJ2-5; 8 bases are shared with TRBD2. V trimming: 6 bases; J trimming: 4 bases; junction bases outside the gene matches: 4. The V gene's germline CDR1 is SQVTM and CDR2 ANQGSEA. CDR3 length: 12 residues. In DNA, the CDR3 is TGCAGCGTCATTAGCGGGGTAGAGACCCAGTACTTC. Translated: CSVISGVETQYF.

This clonotype appeared many times. The rearrangement joins TRBV28 to TRBJ2-7; D is undetermined. The CDR3 consists of 12 residues. The V gene lost 6 bases and the J gene lost 4 bases, with 10 bases spanning the gap. The germline gives CDR1 MDHEN, CDR2 SYDVKM. CDR3 region: CASSQLGYEQYF. The CDR3 coding sequence is TGTGCCAGCAGCCAACTGGGATACGAGCAGTACTTC.

This clonotype was counted at least ten times. The V and J genes are TRBV29-1 and TRBJ2-1; 10 nucleotides line up with TRBD1. The junction had 7 bases not matched to a gene; V was cut back by 4 bases and J by 10 bases. The CDR3 runs to 13 residues. Germline loops: CDR1 SQVTM, CDR2 ANQGSEA. CDR3 sequence reads: CSVVRDRGGEQFF. For the CDR3, the DNA is TGCAGCGTTGTACGGGACAGGGGAGGAGAGCAGTTCTTC.

This CDR3 is CASISGGSGANVLTF. CDR3 in DNA: TGTGCCAGCATATCAGGGGGCTCTGGGGCCAACGTCCTGACTTTC. The rearrangement uses TRBV6-1 and TRBJ2-6; 7 positions agree with TRBD1. The germline V gene has CDR1 MNHNS and CDR2 SASEGT. V dropped 7 bases and J dropped 0; count of bases not matched to a gene: 3. This CDR3 region has 15 residues.

This clonotype was recorded a few times. The rearrangement joins TRBV20-1 to TRBJ1-1; D remains unclear. The ends were cut back, 0 bases at V and 0 bases at J, with 11 bases in the middle. From germline, CDR1 is DFQATT and CDR2 SNEGSKA (reference sequence). This CDR3 has 15 amino acids. In DNA form, the CDR3 reads TGCAGTGCTAGAGATCTGCTGGGAATGAACACTGAAGCTTTCTTT. Amino acids: CSARDLLGMNTEAFF.

This sequence joins TRBV11-2 and TRBJ2-3; 10 positions agree with TRBD2. This CDR3 region has 17 residues. CDR1 and CDR2 from the germline V gene are SGHAT and FQNNGV. V was pared by 2 bases and J by 9 bases, with 14 bases of the junction left unmatched. In DNA, the CDR3 is TGTGCCAGCAGCTTACCAGAATCACTAGCGGGAATAAGGACGCAGTATTTT. The encoded protein is CASSLPESLAGIRTQYF.

This clonotype was observed many times. V is TRBV5-5 and J is TRBJ2-7, with 10 bases aligning to TRBD1. Per germline, CDR1 SGHKS and CDR2 YYEKEE (reference sequence). The length of the CDR3 is 16 residues. Trimming removed 0 bases from V and 5 bases from J; junction bases left unmatched: 8. The CDR3 is CASSLAPGQGKDEQYF. CDR3 bases: TGTGCCAGCAGCTTGGCCCCGGGACAGGGGAAGGACGAGCAGTACTTC.

At least ten counts were recorded for this clonotype. The chain joins TRBV10-3 to TRBJ2-3; a weak D match, TRBD1 (5 bases). CDR1 is ENHRY and CDR2 is SYGVKD in the germline V gene. The CDR3 contains 14 residues. V shed 3 bases and J shed 0 bases, with 7 bases lying between them. The CDR3 region is CAISDRGSTDTQYF. The CDR3, as DNA: TGTGCCATCAGTGATAGGGGAAGCACAGATACGCAGTATTTT.

This clonotype was counted only a few times. This chain connects TRBV2 to TRBJ2-1; 10 bases fit TRBD2. The CDR3 contains 15 residues. The trim removed 6 bases at V and 4 bases at J, leaving 6 bases unmatched. Per germline, CDR1 SNHLY and CDR2 FYNNEI. CDR3 sequence reads: CASSRTSGQYNEQFF. CDR3 nucleotides: TGTGCCAGCAGCCGGACTAGCGGACAATACAATGAGCAGTTCTTC.

This clonotype has only a few counts. The V gene is TRBV28, the J gene TRBJ1-5; D is uncertain. The germline V and J ends were trimmed by 6 bases and 7 bases, with 10 bases remaining between them. CDR3 length: 12 amino acids. Looked up from germline, CDR1 is MDHEN and CDR2 is SYDVKM. CDR3 sequence: CASRVRTQPQHF. The CDR3 DNA reads as TGTGCCAGCAGGGTAAGGACCCAGCCCCAGCATTTT.

The V and J genes are TRBV6-6 and TRBJ1-5; 8 nucleotides agree with TRBD1. The CDR3 runs 15 residues. The germline V gene has CDR1 MNHNY and CDR2 SVGAGI (reference sequence). V lost 2 bases and J lost 6; bases outside the gene matches: 6. The CDR3 protein is CASSYAGQGGQPQHF. The CDR3 DNA reads as TGTGCCAGCAGTTACGCCGGACAGGGCGGTCAGCCCCAGCATTTT.

This clonotype has more than one count but fewer than ten. The chain is built from TRBV10-3 and TRBJ2-7, with 9 bases identical to TRBD1. The CDR3 totals 16 residues. The J segment lost 1 base and the V segment lost 3 bases, leaving 7 bases of the junction unmatched. Germline CDR1 and CDR2: ENHRY and SYGVKD. As DNA, the CDR3 is TGTGCCATCAGTGACCCGGGACAGGGCGGATCCTACGAGCAGTACTTC. Translation: CAISDPGQGGSYEQYF.

This chain links TRBV10-3 with TRBJ1-5; D not resolved. The V gene's germline CDR1 is ENHRY and CDR2 SYGVKD. There are 18 residues in the CDR3. Deletions cut 2 bases from V and 4 bases from J, with 21 bases between. CDR3 DNA sequence: TGTGCCATCAGTGAGCGGGTCGGGTTGATGAGGGCAAATCAGCCCCAGCATTTT. It translates to CAISERVGLMRANQPQHF.

A note on this clonotype: One junction end does not reproduce the germline sequence, and a read error may be involved. The chain recombines TRBV9 with TRBJ2-5; 7 bases agree with TRBD2. In germline, CDR1 is SGDLS, CDR2 YYNGEE. The CDR3 spans 16 residues. In nucleotides, the CDR3 is TGTGCCAGCAGCCAACGGGGCGGCGGGAGTCAAGAGACCCTGTACTTC. It encodes CASSQRGGGSQETLYF.

The chain links TRBV5-5 to TRBJ1-5, with a possible D match to TRBD1 (5 bases). The germline gives CDR1 SGHKS, CDR2 YYEKEE (reference sequence). CDR3 length equals 15 residues. V was pared by 4 bases and J by 0 bases, with 11 bases between. The DNA for the CDR3 is TGTGCCAGCAGCCTAGCCGGGGCTAGCAATCAGCCCCAGCATTTT. Encoded protein: CASSLAGASNQPQHF.

V usage is TRBV19 and J usage is TRBJ1-1, with 7 bases fitting TRBD1. Germline loops: CDR1 LNHDA, CDR2 SQIVND (reference sequence). This CDR3 comprises 14 residues. The V segment lost 8 bases and the J segment 6 bases; nucleotides outside the gene matches: 12. The CDR3 DNA sequence: TGTGCCAGTCGCGATTCACAGGGGCGGCCTGAAGCTTTCTTT. Translating gives CASRDSQGRPEAFF.

This clonotype occurred many times. The V and J genes are TRBV7-2 and TRBJ2-1; 11 bases match TRBD2. The V segment lost 5 bases and the J segment 3 bases; nucleotides outside the gene matches: 3. CDR1 and CDR2 (germline): SGHTA, FQGNSA. CDR3 size: 15 residues. CDR3 loop: CASSRGTSGYNEQFF. CDR3 in DNA: TGTGCCAGCAGCCGCGGGACTAGCGGCTACAATGAGCAGTTCTTC.

This clonotype appeared a few times. The chain has TRBV20-1 and TRBJ2-3; D possibly corresponds to TRBD2 (5 bases). The germline V gene encodes CDR1 DFQATT and CDR2 SNEGSKA (reference sequence). The V and J ends lost 6 bases and 2 bases respectively, with 24 bases between them. There are 17 residues in the CDR3. The CDR3 reads CSAVSPFREGATDTQYF. For the CDR3, the DNA is TGCAGTGCCGTCAGCCCCTTCCGCGAGGGAGCCACAGATACGCAGTATTTT.